The 12 T cell receptor beta chains listed next were all sequenced from one sample in a study of blood T cells in healthy people across ages. Primed by a sample-barcoded 5' primer and a J-beta primer mix, a second PCR proceeded for 7 to 11 cycles. MiXCR, run by TCRdb on the 5' RACE reads, gives a single entry per CDR3 protein. The table lists about a million distinct CDR3 sequences, around 48% of them singletons, with roughly 13% in the top ten. The specimen was blood. The receptors here all came from a man under 40 in good health.

This clonotype was detected many times. The chain is built from TRBV7-9 and TRBJ2-6; D call uncertain. With 4 bases removed from V and 2 bases from J, the gap between germline ends came to 9 bases. CDR3 length: 15 residues. Germline assignment: CDR1 SEHNR and CDR2 FQNEAQ (reference sequence). In DNA form, the CDR3 reads TGTGCCAGCAGCTCGGCAGTCCCTGGGGCCAACGTCCTGACTTTC. Amino acids: CASSSAVPGANVLTF.

This clonotype appeared a few times. V gene TRBV27 combines with J gene TRBJ1-2, with 7 bases matching TRBD1. The CDR3 has 14 amino acids. From germline, CDR1 is MNHEY and CDR2 SMNVEV (reference sequence). Trimming cost V 6 bases and J 5 bases; bases outside gene matches: 9. CDR3 residues: CASRDRGTAYGYTF. In DNA, the CDR3 is TGTGCCAGCAGGGACAGAGGGACAGCTTATGGCTACACCTTC.

This rearrangement joins TRBV20-1 to TRBJ2-1; D may be TRBD2 (6 bases). Deletions cut 3 bases from V and 5 bases from J, with 17 bases between. This CDR3 has 15 residues. Germline V gene lookup returns CDR1 DFQATT and CDR2 SNEGSKA (reference sequence). Here the CDR3 DNA reads TGCAGTGCTAGGGGTGCCCGGGGGTTACACAATGAGCAGTTCTTC. It yields the protein CSARGARGLHNEQFF.

CDR3 region: CASTPLDRIDGYTF. The CDR3 DNA reads TGTGCCAGCACCCCTTTGGACAGGATCGATGGCTACACCTTC. The chain carries TRBV6-2 or TRBV6-3 and TRBJ1-2, with TRBD1 matching over 7 bases. V was pared by 7 bases and J by 6 bases, with 11 bases of the junction left unmatched. Per the germline V gene, CDR1 is MNHEY and CDR2 is SVGEGT. The CDR3 is 14 amino acids.

V gene TRBV20-1 combines with J gene TRBJ1-1; no definite D call. Germline-derived CDR1 and CDR2 are DFQATT and SNEGSKA (reference sequence). Trimming took 0 bases from V and 1 from J, leaving 9 bases between them. CDR3 length equals 14 residues. The DNA of the CDR3 is TGCAGTGCTAGAGAAGGCCTAAGGAACACTGAAGCTTTCTTT. Its protein is CSAREGLRNTEAFF.

The chain uses TRBV6-2 or TRBV6-3 and TRBJ1-4; D call uncertain. Germline CDR1 MNHEY, CDR2 SVGEGT. This CDR3 comprises 14 residues. V lost 5 bases and J 5 bases, leaving 12 bases between the germline ends. The CDR3 DNA reads as TGTGCCAGCAGTGGGAGGTGGAGGAATGAAAAACTGTTTTTT. This gives the protein CASSGRWRNEKLFF.

This clonotype was counted between two and nine times. This chain joins TRBV12-3 or TRBV12-4 and TRBJ2-7, with D possibly TRBD2 on 6 matching bases. The CDR3 sequence is 15 residues long. Trimming stripped 1 base from V and 5 bases from J, with 15 bases between. Written as DNA, the CDR3 is TGTGCCAGCAGTTTAGTATTAGCGGACGACCACGAGCAGTACTTC. Translated: CASSLVLADDHEQYF.

V and J are TRBV3-1 and TRBJ2-4, with 10 positions matching TRBD2. The J call is doubtful: the DNA matches TRBJ2-7 better. The CDR3 has 16 residues. Germline V gene lookup returns CDR1 LGHDT and CDR2 YNNKEL (reference sequence). CDR3 loop: CASSYTSGLAMYEQYF. CDR3 nucleotide sequence: TGTGCCAGCAGCTACACCTCGGGACTAGCGATGTACGAGCAGTACTTC.

This sequence joins TRBV29-1 and TRBJ2-7; 9 bases are shared with TRBD1. The CDR3 has 13 residues. Germline lookup yields CDR1 SQVTM and CDR2 ANQGSEA. Germline trimming cut 0 bases from V and 6 bases from J; bases unmatched to any gene: 3. The CDR3 DNA follows: TGCAGCGTTGAAGAACAGGGGGCTTCCGAGCAGTACTTC. It is translated as CSVEEQGASEQYF.

This clonotype was picked up a small number of times. V and J are TRBV10-3 and TRBJ1-6, with TRBD1 identical over 9 bases. Losses at the gene ends were 7 bases for V and 10 bases for J; bases not matched to a gene: 5. The CDR3 totals 13 residues. Germline CDR1 and CDR2: ENHRY and SYGVKD. As DNA, the CDR3 is TGTGCCATCAAGGACAGGGGACAATCACCCCTCCACTTT. It specifies CAIKDRGQSPLHF.

This clonotype was detected only a few times. The rearrangement joins TRBV5-1 to TRBJ1-2; TRBD1 matches at 12 bases. The CDR3 extends over 15 amino acids. Trimming at V came to 4 bases and at J to 2 bases, leaving 3 bases not matched to a gene. The germline V gene encodes CDR1 SGHRS and CDR2 YFSETQ. The CDR3 here is CASSRGQGANYGYTF. The CDR3 DNA is TGCGCCAGCAGCAGGGGACAGGGGGCCAACTATGGCTACACCTTC.

The CDR3 sequence: CASSQVLAGGGDEQYF. DNA of the CDR3: TGCGCCAGCAGCCAAGTGCTAGCGGGGGGAGGGGATGAGCAGTACTTC. The chain links TRBV4-1 to TRBJ2-5, with 11 bases matching TRBD2. CDR3 length: 16 residues. After removal of 1 base from V and 11 bases from J, the junction contained 12 bases not matched to a gene. CDR1 is MGHRA, CDR2 YSYEKL, per germline.